The T cell receptor beta chain described here comes from a study of T cells expressing NK-cell markers. Study overall: Sequencing of TCR beta repertoires drew on sorted CD3+CD56+NKG2C+, CD3+CD56+NKG2C- and CD3+CD56-NKG2C+ T cells. Notes on the study in general: Where a handful of donors were concerned, these clonotypes also led the CD3+CD56-NKG2C+ fraction. Of CD8+ T cells, 1.0-7.0% belonged to dominant NKG2C+ clonotypes in five or six donors.

Making the TCR beta cDNA relied on 5'RACE template switching with UMIs. TCRdb reworked the 5' RACE reads into one entry per CDR3 protein, no DNA. This table lists 300,000 to 450,000 distinct CDR3 sequences. This CDR3 spans 13 amino acids. Germline V gene data show CDR1 as SNHLY and CDR2 as FYNNEI. Points on this clonotype: Its antigen is as yet unknown.

The V and J genes are TRBV2 and TRBJ2-2; TCRdb outputs TRBD1, but without DNA this stays unchecked. This clonotype was obtained from a man aged 18 to 70 in good health. Sequencing was done on a sample of blood T cells: a sorted CD56 or NKG2C T cell subset, CD4+ or CD8+ T cells, or bulk PBMC T cells (not recorded which). Here the CDR3 reads CAGQGEGAGELFF.